This section outlines one TCR beta chain sequence together with its context. Its antigen is not identified. PBMCs were obtained from 10 ml of fresh peripheral blood. Amplified material comprised TCR beta CDR3 regions derived from RNA transcripts. An initial RT-PCR round employing HTBI primers preceded a second-round multiplex PCR. TCRdb recomputed calls from the multiplex PCR reads with MiXCR, one row per CDR3 protein. The table has some 350,000 distinct CDR3 sequences, 17% seen once. These data are taken from a study of Graves' ophthalmopathy and Graves' hyperthyroidism. Whole-study findings and limits: Both an approximately 70% sensitivity and a roughly 72% specificity characterized the model's predictions of ophthalmopathy progression. Blood also carried most expanded thyroid clonotypes exceeding 0.001 frequency.

The source is an adult woman with stable Graves' hyperthyroidism. Sequencing was done on a sample of peripheral blood.

CDR3 amino acids: CASSPTEYYEQYF. The CDR3 DNA follows: TGCGCCAGCAGCCCGACGGAGTACTACGAGCAGTACTTC. The V gene is TRBV5-1, the J gene TRBJ2-7, with unresolved D. Trimming pared 4 bases from V and 3 bases from J, leaving 11 bases between. CDR1 is SGHRS and CDR2 is YFSETQ in the germline V gene. This CDR3 has 13 residues.